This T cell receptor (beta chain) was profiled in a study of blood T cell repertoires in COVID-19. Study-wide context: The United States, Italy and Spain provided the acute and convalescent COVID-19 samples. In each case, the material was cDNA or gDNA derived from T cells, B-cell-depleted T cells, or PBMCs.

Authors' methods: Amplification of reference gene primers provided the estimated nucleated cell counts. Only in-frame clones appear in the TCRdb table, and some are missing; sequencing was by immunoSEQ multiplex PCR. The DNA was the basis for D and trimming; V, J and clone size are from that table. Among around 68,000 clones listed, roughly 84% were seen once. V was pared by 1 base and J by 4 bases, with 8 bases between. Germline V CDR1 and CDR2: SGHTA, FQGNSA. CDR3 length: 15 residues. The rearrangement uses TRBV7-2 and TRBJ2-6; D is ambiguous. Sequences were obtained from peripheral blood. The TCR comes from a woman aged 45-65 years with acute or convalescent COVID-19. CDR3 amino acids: CASSLDWFGANVLTF. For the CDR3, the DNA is TGTGCCAGCAGCTTAGACTGGTTCGGGGCCAACGTCCTGACTTTC. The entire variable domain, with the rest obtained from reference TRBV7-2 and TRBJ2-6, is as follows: GAGVSQSPSNKVTEKGKDVELRCDPISGHTALYWYRQSLGQGLEFLIYFQGNSAPDKSGLPSDRFSAERTGGSVSTLTIQRTQQEDSAVYLCASSLDWFGANVLTFGAGSRLTVL.